These 27 T cell receptor beta chains were sequenced from one sample in a study of type 1 and type 2 diabetes patients. The PCR template was genomic DNA. Amplification of the beta chain CDR3 used 30 forward and 13 reverse multiplex primers. From the multiplex PCR reads, TCRdb called clonotypes with MiXCR, one entry per CDR3 protein. The sample includes 250,000 or so distinct CDR3 sequences, around 47% seen only once; the top ten take roughly 13%. The sequenced sample consisted of peripheral blood mononuclear cells (PBMCs). These receptors all stem from a man younger than 35 with type 2 diabetes.

V gene TRBV6-6 combines with J gene TRBJ2-7; D is undetermined. The length of the CDR3 is 14 residues. Trimming left V 11 bases short and J 2 bases short, with 19 bases between. The germline V gene encodes CDR1 MNHNY and CDR2 SVGAGI (reference sequence). Here the CDR3 DNA reads TGTGCCGCGTTCTCGGACGACCCCCCCTACGAGCAGTACTTC. This codes for CAAFSDDPPYEQYF.

Only a few counts were recorded for this clonotype. CDR3 residues: CASSLRTIYQAEAFF. The CDR3 DNA is TGTGCCAGCAGCCTCCGAACAATTTATCAGGCTGAAGCTTTCTTT. The gene calls are TRBV7-2 and TRBJ1-1; D not certain. The CDR3 totals 15 residues. CDR1 is SGHTA, CDR2 FQGNSA, per germline. Trimming took 5 bases from V and 6 from J, leaving 19 bases between them.

This clonotype was counted a few times. CDR3 DNA sequence: TGTGCCAGCAGTTTTGGTATCAAAGAGACCCAGTACTTC. Translation gives CASSFGIKETQYF. The chain recombines TRBV27 with TRBJ2-5; D is unclear. Trimming removed 3 bases at V and 3 bases at J, with 8 bases between. Looked up from germline, CDR1 is MNHEY and CDR2 is SMNVEV (reference sequence). This CDR3 region has 13 residues.

This clonotype appeared a few times. CDR3 loop: CAWRLQGYVSEQYF. The CDR3, as DNA: TGTGCCTGGAGGTTACAGGGGTACGTTTCCGAGCAGTACTTC. V is TRBV30 and J is TRBJ2-7; the match to TRBD1 covers 7 bases. Germline trimming cut 3 bases from V and 6 bases from J; bases unmatched to any gene: 11. Germline CDR1 is GTSNPN and CDR2 is SVGIG (reference sequence). The length of the CDR3 is 14 residues.

CDR3 sequence reads: CASSLTDGDYNSPLHF. The CDR3 nucleotides are TGTGCCAGCAGCCTCACCGACGGGGACTATAATTCACCCCTCCACTTT. The J gene is TRBJ1-6, the V gene TRBV6-6; D gene uncertain. CDR1 and CDR2 (germline): MNHNY, SVGAGI (reference sequence). The CDR3 sequence is 16 residues long. Trimming pared 6 bases from V and 3 bases from J, leaving 15 bases between.

Comment on this clonotype: Germline and junction disagree at one end, which may indicate a read error. V and J are TRBV6-6 and TRBJ1-6, with D hard to call. This CDR3 region has 13 residues. The germline gives CDR1 MNHNY, CDR2 SVGAGI (reference sequence). CDR3 in DNA: TGCGCCAGCAGTGGTGGCTCAAGTTCACCCCTCCACTTT. Translating it yields CASSGGSSSPLHF.

The rearrangement joins TRBV4-3 to TRBJ1-1; no definite D call. V was pared by 1 base and J by 7 bases, with 13 bases between. This CDR3 is 14 amino acids long. Germline V lookup: CDR1 LGHNA, CDR2 YSLEER. The CDR3 DNA is TGCGCCAGCAGCCAAGTAAACCCTGCCTATGAAGCTTTCTTT. Amino acid sequence: CASSQVNPAYEAFF.

The chain links TRBV28 to TRBJ2-2; no clear D. V was pared by 4 bases and J by 0 bases, with 18 bases between. There are 18 residues in the CDR3. Germline CDR1 reads MDHEN; CDR2 reads SYDVKM. DNA of the CDR3: TGTGCCAGCAGTTCCGTTTATCGACATTTATCGAACACCGGGGAGCTGTTTTTT. Residues: CASSSVYRHLSNTGELFF.

This rearrangement joins TRBV4-1 to TRBJ1-6; D gene uncertain. Germline V gene lookup returns CDR1 MGHRA and CDR2 YSYEKL. Deletions cut 0 bases from V and 15 bases from J, with 12 bases between. The CDR3 runs 13 residues. This CDR3 is CASSQDLGFLLHF. Here the CDR3 DNA reads TGCGCCAGCAGCCAAGATCTGGGATTCCTCCTCCACTTT.

This clonotype came up a few times. The chain couples TRBV7-8 to TRBJ1-1; D is undetermined. The CDR3 sequence is 14 residues long. The germline V gene has CDR1 SGHVS and CDR2 FQNEAQ. Trimming took off 3 bases at V and 4 bases at J, with 12 bases between the two ends. The CDR3 nucleotides are TGTGCCAGCAGCTTGATGGACTCCCGCACTGAAGCTTTCTTT. This gives the protein CASSLMDSRTEAFF. The full variable domain, with the rest looked up from reference TRBV7-8 and TRBJ1-1, is GAGVSQSPRYKVAKRGQDVALRCDPISGHVSLFWYQQALGQGPEFLTYFQNEAQLDKSGLPSDRFFAERPEGSVSTLKIQRTQQEDSAVYLCASSLMDSRTEAFFGQGTRLTVV.

This rearrangement joins TRBV20-1 to TRBJ1-1, with D possibly matching TRBD1 (6 bases). The CDR3 covers 14 residues. The germline gives CDR1 DFQATT, CDR2 SNEGSKA (reference sequence). Trimming removed 3 bases from V and 2 bases from J, with 13 bases in between. The CDR3 protein is CSARGGGPNTEAFF. The CDR3 coding sequence is TGCAGTGCTAGGGGGGGGGGCCCAAACACTGAAGCTTTCTTT.

The chain is built from TRBV2 and TRBJ1-1; 9 bases align to TRBD1. The CDR3 is 16 amino acids. The trim removed 6 bases at V and 3 bases at J, leaving 11 bases unmatched. Germline V gene sequence: CDR1 SNHLY, CDR2 FYNNEI. CDR3 nucleotides: TGTGCCAGCAGGGGGACAGGGTCACTTATCGACACTGAAGCTTTCTTT. Translation: CASRGTGSLIDTEAFF.

In its sample, this clonotype was seen a few times. This rearrangement joins TRBV6-6 to TRBJ2-7; the D gene is possibly TRBD2 (5 bases). CDR3 length: 12 residues. Germline V gene sequence: CDR1 MNHNY, CDR2 SVGAGI (reference sequence). The V end was cut by 0 bases, the J end by 13 bases, with 13 bases between. The CDR3 loop is CASSYSDFPDYF. The CDR3 DNA follows: TGTGCCAGCAGTTACTCGGACTTTCCGGATTACTTC.

This clonotype was seen a single time. The genes are TRBV6-6 and TRBJ2-1; no clear D gene. This CDR3 is 15 amino acids long. The V gene's germline CDR1 is MNHNY and CDR2 SVGAGI (reference sequence). V was pared by 4 bases and J by 3 bases, with 13 bases between. CDR3 sequence: CASSSPRRDYNEQFF. Written as DNA, the CDR3 is TGTGCCAGCAGTTCCCCTCGGAGAGACTACAATGAGCAGTTCTTC.

This CDR3 reads CASSLEVGGSYNEQFF. DNA of the CDR3: TGTGCCAGCAGCTTAGAGGTCGGCGGCTCCTACAATGAGCAGTTCTTC. The chain carries TRBV11-2 and TRBJ2-1, with unresolved D. CDR3 length: 16 amino acids. Looked up from germline, CDR1 is SGHAT and CDR2 is FQNNGV. The V gene lost 0 bases and the J gene lost 0 bases, with 9 bases spanning the gap.

This clonotype was seen more than once but under ten times. This chain joins TRBV27 and TRBJ1-6, with D maybe TRBD1 (5 bases). CDR3 size: 12 residues. Germline loops: CDR1 MNHEY, CDR2 SMNVEV (reference sequence). Trimming cost V 1 base and J 14 bases, with 9 bases left between them. DNA for the CDR3: TGTGCCAGCAGTTTATGGGACGGCACCCTCCACTTT. Translated, it gives CASSLWDGTLHF.

Points on this clonotype: This may stem from a read error, because a much larger clone lies one nucleotide away. This sequence joins TRBV15 and TRBJ2-7; TRBD2 matches at 8 bases. V shed 0 bases, J shed 6 bases, and the junction held 7 bases outside the gene matches. Germline CDR1 reads LNHNV; CDR2 reads YYDKDF (reference sequence). The CDR3 spans 15 residues. CDR3 region: CATSRERRGGCEQYF. The DNA of the CDR3 is TGTGCCACCAGCAGAGAGCGCCGGGGGGGCTGCGAGCAGTACTTC.

This clonotype was found a few times. V usage is TRBV7-2 and J usage is TRBJ1-5; 7 bases are a match to TRBD1. Germline CDR1 and CDR2: SGHTA and FQGNSA. The CDR3 covers 15 residues. V dropped 4 bases and J dropped 4; count of bases not matched to a gene: 7. The CDR3 sequence: CASSYSRGSNQPQHF. CDR3 DNA: TGTGCCAGCAGCTACTCCAGGGGGTCGAATCAGCCCCAGCATTTT.

The V and J genes are TRBV2 and TRBJ1-2, with D uncertain. Germline CDR1 reads SNHLY; CDR2 reads FYNNEI. Trimming shortened V by 6 bases and J by 6 bases, and 11 bases separated the two germline ends. This CDR3 comprises 12 residues. CDR3 residues: CASRPVGDGYTF. The CDR3 DNA sequence: TGTGCCAGCAGGCCCGTCGGGGATGGCTACACCTTC.

The V gene is TRBV28, the J gene TRBJ1-2, with D unclear. Per germline, CDR1 MDHEN and CDR2 SYDVKM. This CDR3 spans 13 amino acids. The V end was cut by 6 bases, the J end by 4 bases, with 12 bases between. CDR3 sequence: CASRPTVSYGYTF. DNA of the CDR3: TGTGCCAGCAGGCCTACGGTTTCCTATGGCTACACCTTC.

Many counts were recorded for this clonotype. This chain connects TRBV20-1 to TRBJ2-5, with 7 nucleotides matching TRBD2. This CDR3 contains 13 residues. Germline CDR1 and CDR2: DFQATT and SNEGSKA (reference sequence). The J segment lost 5 bases and the V segment lost 3 bases, leaving 6 bases of the junction unmatched. This chain's CDR3 is CSARGGSVETQYF. The CDR3 nucleotides are TGCAGTGCTAGGGGCGGGAGCGTGGAGACCCAGTACTTC.

The chain recombines TRBV20-1 with TRBJ2-2; D is possibly TRBD1 (6 bases). The CDR3 has 15 residues. Germline V gene lookup returns CDR1 DFQATT and CDR2 SNEGSKA (reference sequence). The ends were cut back, 2 bases at V and 2 bases at J, with 12 bases in the middle. The CDR3 DNA reads as TGCAGTGCTAGATTGCAGGGGCCCAACACCGGGGAGCTGTTTTTT. It translates to CSARLQGPNTGELFF.

In the case of this clonotype: The junction shows a germline mismatch at one end, possibly a read error. The chain joins TRBV10-3 to TRBJ2-7; D uncertain. CDR1 and CDR2 (germline): ENHRY, SYGVKD. The length of the CDR3 is 14 residues. The CDR3 spells CAISPEQNSYEQYF. CDR3 DNA: TGCGCCATCAGCCCGGAACAGAACTCCTACGAGCAGTACTTC.

The V and J genes are TRBV10-2 and TRBJ1-2, with 7 bases aligning to TRBD1. Germline trimming cut 8 bases from V and 1 base from J; bases unmatched to any gene: 16. This CDR3 has 17 amino acids. Looked up from germline, CDR1 is WSHSY and CDR2 is SAAADI. DNA of the CDR3: TGCGCCAGCGGGGCTGGGGACAGCGAAAGACTTAACTATGGCTACACCTTC. Protein sequence: CASGAGDSERLNYGYTF.

This chain links TRBV6-6 with TRBJ2-2, with unresolved D. Germline assignment: CDR1 MNHNY and CDR2 SVGAGI (reference sequence). The CDR3 contains 16 residues. V shed 6 bases and J shed 4 bases, with 18 bases lying between them. Written as DNA, the CDR3 is TGTGCCAGCAGCCCGACATCTTATGGCCCCACCGGGGAGCTGTTTTTT. This translates into CASSPTSYGPTGELFF.

The chain joins TRBV19 to TRBJ1-6, with 7 bases fitting TRBD1. J was trimmed by 6 bases and V by 6 bases; bases with no gene match: 11. The germline V gene has CDR1 LNHDA and CDR2 SQIVND (reference sequence). The CDR3 is 16 amino acids. The CDR3 nucleotides are TGTGCCAGTAGCCCAACGTGGGACAGTATTAATTCACCCCTCCACTTT. Translated: CASSPTWDSINSPLHF.

Of note for this clonotype: One junction end disagrees with the germline gene, perhaps due to a read error. In DNA form, the CDR3 reads TGTGTCAGCAGTGGGGGACAGGCCGCGGGGGAGCAGTACTTC. Its translation is CVSSGGQAAGEQYF. The chain employs TRBV2 and TRBJ2-5, with D possibly being TRBD1 (8 bases). The germline V gene has CDR1 SNHLY and CDR2 FYNNEI. The CDR3 covers 14 residues.